Below are 14 T cell receptor beta chains sequenced from a single sample in a study of cytomegalovirus exposure and HLA in healthy donors. The PCR had 60 Vbeta and 13 Jbeta primers. Sequencing used immunoSEQ multiplex PCR; TCRdb keeps in-frame clones, though not all of them. The sample has approximately 190,000 clones, about four fifths seen once. The sequenced sample consisted of PBMCs. The receptors derive from a woman in her 30s in good health and CMV-seropositive.

V and J are TRBV7-9 and TRBJ1-1, with a possible D match to TRBD1 (6 bases). CDR1 and CDR2 from the germline V gene are SEHNR and FQNEAQ (reference sequence). The CDR3 runs 14 residues. Trimming stripped 4 bases from V and 7 bases from J, with 16 bases between. DNA of the CDR3: TGTGCCAGCAGCTCGCAACAGGGTAACCTTGAAGCTTTCTTT. As protein: CASSSQQGNLEAFF. The entire variable domain, with the rest obtained from reference TRBV7-9 and TRBJ1-1, is as follows: DTGVSQNPRHKITKRGQNVTFRCDPISEHNRLYWYRQTLGQGPEFLTYFQNEAQLEKSRLLSDRFSAERPKGSFSTLEIQRTEQGDSAMYLCASSSQQGNLEAFFGQGTRLTVV.

On this clone: Sequence at one end of the junction differs from germline and may be a read error. DNA of the CDR3: TGCGCCAGCGGCCAACAGGGCGGAGCAAGATTT. Translated, it gives CASGQQGGARF. The chain has TRBV4-1 and TRBJ1-1, with D perhaps matching TRBD1 (6 bases). This CDR3 is built from 11 residues. Germline V gene sequence: CDR1 MGHRA, CDR2 YSYEKL.

This clone was observed a single time. This chain links TRBV6-5 with TRBJ1-2, with 10 bases aligning to TRBD1. The germline V gene encodes CDR1 MNHEY and CDR2 SVGAGI. CDR3 length: 13 amino acids. With V trimmed by 5 bases and J by 8 bases, 5 bases remained unmatched. CDR3 sequence (DNA): TGTGCCAGCAGTCAGACAGGGGGCAAGGGCTACACCTTC. As protein: CASSQTGGKGYTF.

This clone was found once. The chain uses TRBV12-5 and TRBJ1-3, with 7 bases fitting TRBD1. Germline CDR1 and CDR2: LGHNT and FRNRAP. The CDR3 contains 14 residues. V was pared by 6 bases and J by 2 bases, with 4 bases of the junction left unmatched. CDR3 loop: CASGTGDPGNTIYF. CDR3 nucleotide sequence: TGTGCTAGTGGCACAGGGGACCCTGGAAACACCATATATTTT.

The rearrangement links TRBV2 to TRBJ2-7; 7 positions agree with TRBD2. V lost 4 bases to trimming and J lost 4 bases; unmatched junction nucleotides: 10. The CDR3 length is 15 residues. Germline V gene data show CDR1 as SNHLY and CDR2 as FYNNEI. The CDR3 nucleotides are TGTGCCAGCAGTGCCATCCCTAGCGGAATATACGAGCAGTACTTC. Its translation is CASSAIPSGIYEQYF.

The V and J genes are TRBV6-4 and TRBJ2-3; 8 nucleotides agree with TRBD2. The CDR3 is made up of 15 amino acids. Germline CDR1 reads MRHNA; CDR2 reads SNTAGT. With V trimmed by 6 bases and J by 0 bases, 5 bases remained unmatched. In DNA, the CDR3 is TGTGCCAGCAGGGCCCTAGCGGGCAGCACAGATACGCAGTATTTT. Translated: CASRALAGSTDTQYF.

This sequence joins TRBV10-3 and TRBJ1-2; D is possibly TRBD1 (5 bases). This CDR3 comprises 14 residues. Germline values: CDR1 ENHRY, CDR2 SYGVKD. V shed 2 bases and J shed 6 bases, with 13 bases lying between them. The CDR3 region is CAISERGAGHGYTF. CDR3 nucleotides: TGTGCCATCAGTGAGCGAGGAGCAGGGCATGGCTACACCTTC.

In its sample, this clone was seen a few times. The rearrangement links TRBV4-3 to TRBJ1-1; no reliable D call. The germline V gene encodes CDR1 LGHNA and CDR2 YSLEER. The CDR3 runs 14 residues. Trimming cost V 1 base and J 4 bases, with 10 bases left between them. The CDR3 nucleotides are TGCGCCAGCAGCCAAGCATCCGGGTTCACTGAAGCTTTCTTT. Translation gives CASSQASGFTEAFF.

The V gene is TRBV4-2, the J gene TRBJ1-5; no firm D call. This CDR3 region has 13 residues. The V end lost 0 bases, the J end lost 11 bases, and 11 bases lay between the germline ends. In germline, CDR1 is LGHNA, CDR2 YNFKEQ. The CDR3 here is CASSQDPAGAQHF. CDR3 bases: TGTGCCAGCAGCCAAGACCCTGCCGGGGCCCAGCATTTT.

The chain employs TRBV19 and TRBJ2-5; the match to TRBD1 covers 7 bases. Germline V CDR1 and CDR2: LNHDA, SQIVND (reference sequence). CDR3 length: 16 amino acids. Trimming removed 5 bases from V and 5 bases from J; junction bases left unmatched: 14. This CDR3 reads CASSVPRTGVGETQYF. The CDR3 DNA reads as TGTGCCAGTAGTGTTCCCCGGACAGGAGTTGGGGAGACCCAGTACTTC.

This clone has a handful of counts. The gene calls are TRBV19 and TRBJ2-2; the match to TRBD1 covers 9 bases. J gave up 7 bases and V 5 bases, and 5 bases lay outside the gene matches. This CDR3 is 14 amino acids long. The germline V gene encodes CDR1 LNHDA and CDR2 SQIVND (reference sequence). CDR3 residues: CASSDRGVGGELFF. Written as DNA, the CDR3 is TGTGCCAGTAGTGACAGGGGGGTTGGCGGGGAGCTGTTTTTT.

The rearrangement joins TRBV9 to TRBJ2-1, with D possibly matching TRBD2 (5 bases). Trimming took off 1 base at V and 9 bases at J, with 17 bases between the two ends. Looked up from germline, CDR1 is SGDLS and CDR2 is YYNGEE. The CDR3 contains 15 residues. The CDR3, as DNA: TGTGCCAGCAGCGTAAGGCTAGGCGGGTTGGCTGAGCAGTTCTTC. This codes for CASSVRLGGLAEQFF.

The chain joins TRBV7-9 to TRBJ1-5; 8 positions match TRBD1. The length of the CDR3 is 19 residues. Losses at the gene ends were 5 bases for V and 5 bases for J; bases not matched to a gene: 20. Germline values: CDR1 SEHNR, CDR2 FQNEAQ (reference sequence). DNA for the CDR3: TGTGCCAGCAGCCCCCAGAGAGGACAGGGAAGAGGGGGCGATCAGCCCCAGCATTTT. The encoded protein is CASSPQRGQGRGGDQPQHF.

About this clone itself: One end of the junction is discordant with germline, which a read error may explain. The same CDR3 arises from other DNA sequences in this sample as well. V gene TRBV2 combines with J gene TRBJ1-1; 8 bases line up with TRBD1. The CDR3 consists of 13 residues. Germline-derived CDR1 and CDR2 are SNHLY and FYNNEI. CDR3 in DNA: TGCGCCAGACAGGGGTTGGTGAACACTGAAGCTTTCTTT. Translation: CARQGLVNTEAFF.